The table lists the clone carrying this T cell receptor (beta chain) with many counts. TCRdb re-called the 5' RACE reads through MiXCR, storing one row per CDR3 protein. In the table there are 55,000 to 85,000 distinct CDR3 sequences, more than 8.5% of which are singletons. The data originate from a study of early T cells in non-severe SARS-CoV-2 infection. V was pared by 3 bases and J by 1 base, with 8 bases of the junction left unmatched. This CDR3 has 17 amino acids. Germline CDR1 and CDR2: KGHDR and SFDVKD. The sample was whole blood, taken at baseline. The chain has TRBV24-1 and TRBJ2-1; 7 bases are shared with TRBD2. The clonotype originates from an adult who was a healthcare worker with PCR-confirmed SARS-CoV-2 infection or an uninfected control (not recorded which). The CDR3 spells CATSDTNQGGSYNEQFF. DNA of the CDR3: TGTGCCACCAGTGATACGAACCAGGGAGGGTCCTACAATGAGCAGTTCTTC.